The 15 T cell receptor beta chains below all came from one sample that was sequenced in a study of cytomegalovirus exposure and HLA in healthy donors. Libraries were prepared by immunoSEQ multiplex PCR; TCRdb keeps only in-frame clonotypes and omits some of them. The sample comprises about 57,000 clones, 90% to 95% of which are singletons, and around 5.5% rests with the top ten. The sequencing sample was made of PBMCs. These receptors came from a woman under 30 in good health and CMV-seronegative.

The genes are TRBV7-7 and TRBJ1-6; D is uncertain. Germline CDR1 and CDR2: SSHAT and FNYEAQ (reference sequence). The V end lost 3 bases, the J end lost 7 bases, and 7 bases lay between the germline ends. The CDR3 is made up of 13 amino acids. CDR3 nucleotides: TGTGCCAGCAGCTTCGGTTACAATTCACCCCTCCACTTT. Translation: CASSFGYNSPLHF.

The gene calls are TRBV20-1 and TRBJ2-5, with D perhaps TRBD1 (5 bases). Germline V gene sequence: CDR1 DFQATT, CDR2 SNEGSKA (reference sequence). V was pared by 6 bases and J by 2 bases, with 7 bases between. The CDR3 is made up of 11 amino acids. This CDR3 reads CSAQDQETQYF. As DNA, the CDR3 is TGCAGTGCACAGGATCAAGAGACCCAGTACTTC.

The genes are TRBV28 and TRBJ2-2; TRBD1 is a possible D gene (6 bases). Germline CDR1 reads MDHEN; CDR2 reads SYDVKM. The CDR3 sequence is 16 residues long. V was shortened by 6 bases and J by 2 bases, with 16 bases between the two germline ends. The CDR3 nucleotides are TGTGCCAGCAGACACCGGGACACTCGAAACACCGGGGAGCTGTTTTTT. Translating gives CASRHRDTRNTGELFF.

The rearrangement uses TRBV2 and TRBJ2-5; the D gene is possibly TRBD1 (6 bases). The CDR3 contains 15 residues. Germline values: CDR1 SNHLY, CDR2 FYNNEI. Between the trimmed V and J ends, which lost 4 bases and 1 base, there was a span of 13 bases. This CDR3 reads CASSGGRVTQETQYF. The CDR3 region has the DNA TGTGCCAGCAGTGGGGGGCGGGTTACCCAAGAGACCCAGTACTTC.

The genes are TRBV6-1 and TRBJ1-6; D possibly corresponds to TRBD1 (5 bases). Germline-derived CDR1 and CDR2 are MNHNS and SASEGT. The CDR3 has 15 residues. V lost 6 bases and J lost 5, with 14 bases in between. In nucleotides, the CDR3 is TGTGCCAGCAGGAAAGACAGAATCAATAATTCACCCCTCCACTTT. This codes for CASRKDRINNSPLHF.

This chain joins TRBV4-1 and TRBJ1-2, with 9 bases lining up with TRBD1. J gave up 7 bases and V 3 bases, and 12 bases lay outside the gene matches. CDR1 is MGHRA, CDR2 YSYEKL, per germline. The length of the CDR3 is 16 residues. The CDR3 sequence is CASSHPAATGGLGYTF. DNA of the CDR3: TGCGCCAGCAGCCACCCCGCAGCGACAGGGGGTCTTGGCTACACCTTC.

The V call is TRBV19, the J call TRBJ1-2, with 7 positions matching TRBD1. Germline CDR1 and CDR2: LNHDA and SQIVND (reference sequence). The CDR3 contains 14 residues. The V segment lost 1 base and the J segment 4 bases; nucleotides outside the gene matches: 3. DNA of the CDR3: TGTGCCAGTAGTATAGGTGGACAGGCCTATGGCTACACCTTC. Translated: CASSIGGQAYGYTF.

The CDR3 region is CASSLEQPNTEAFF. The CDR3 nucleotides read TGTGCCAGCAGCTTGGAACAGCCGAACACTGAAGCTTTCTTT. The chain links TRBV5-4 to TRBJ1-1, with D hard to call. This CDR3 contains 14 residues. V was cut by 0 bases and J by 1 base, with 7 bases left in between. Germline V CDR1 and CDR2: SGHNT, YYREEE (reference sequence).

There are a few counts of this clone. The V call is TRBV6-4, the J call TRBJ1-6; 7 nucleotides match TRBD1. With V trimmed by 3 bases and J by 7 bases, 3 bases remained unmatched. The CDR3 runs 14 residues. Looked up from germline, CDR1 is MRHNA and CDR2 is SNTAGT. The CDR3 protein is CASSEGGGNSPLHF. The CDR3 bases are TGTGCCAGCAGTGAAGGGGGCGGGAATTCACCCCTCCACTTT.

The J gene is TRBJ2-1, the V gene TRBV11-3, with 7 positions matching TRBD2. CDR1 is SGHNT, CDR2 YENEEA, per germline. The CDR3 covers 14 residues. J gave up 4 bases and V 3 bases, and 3 bases lay outside the gene matches. For the CDR3, the DNA is TGTGCCAGCAGCTTTTGGCGGGAGTACAATGAGCAGTTCTTC. As protein: CASSFWREYNEQFF.

The chain employs TRBV6-5 and TRBJ2-5; D gene unclear. V lost 6 bases to trimming and J lost 4 bases, with 6 bases between them. The CDR3 extends over 11 amino acids. In germline, CDR1 is MNHEY, CDR2 SVGAGI. Here the CDR3 reads CASRLGETQYF. DNA for the CDR3: TGTGCCAGCAGGCTAGGAGAGACCCAGTACTTC.

The V and J genes are TRBV5-4 and TRBJ1-2; D is uncertain. V lost 0 bases and J lost 5, with 8 bases in between. CDR3 length: 13 residues. Germline CDR1 and CDR2: SGHNT and YYREEE (reference sequence). CDR3 residues: CASSLAAGYGYTF. The CDR3 DNA sequence: TGTGCCAGCAGCTTGGCCGCCGGGTATGGCTACACCTTC.

This chain connects TRBV9 to TRBJ1-6; D unclear. The germline V gene has CDR1 SGDLS and CDR2 YYNGEE. V was pared by 4 bases and J by 5 bases, with 13 bases between. The CDR3 totals 15 residues. The CDR3: CASSRAGNHNSPLHF. The CDR3 bases are TGTGCCAGCAGCCGTGCCGGGAACCATAATTCACCCCTCCACTTT.

The chain recombines TRBV12-5 with TRBJ2-5; the match to TRBD1 covers 8 bases. V lost 5 bases to trimming and J lost 5 bases; unmatched junction nucleotides: 10. The CDR3 sequence is 15 residues long. Germline V gene sequence: CDR1 LGHNT, CDR2 FRNRAP. The CDR3 coding sequence is TGTGCTAGTGGTCCGGGGACAGGTTATGGGGAGACCCAGTACTTC. Amino acid sequence: CASGPGTGYGETQYF.

This clone was detected a few times. V gene TRBV29-1 combines with J gene TRBJ2-2; no clear D gene. Germline loops: CDR1 SQVTM, CDR2 ANQGSEA. Between the trimmed V and J ends, which lost 3 bases and 2 bases, there was a span of 10 bases. The CDR3 contains 14 residues. CDR3 coding DNA: TGCAGCGTTGATCTGGGCACTAACACCGGGGAGCTGTTTTTT. Its translation is CSVDLGTNTGELFF.